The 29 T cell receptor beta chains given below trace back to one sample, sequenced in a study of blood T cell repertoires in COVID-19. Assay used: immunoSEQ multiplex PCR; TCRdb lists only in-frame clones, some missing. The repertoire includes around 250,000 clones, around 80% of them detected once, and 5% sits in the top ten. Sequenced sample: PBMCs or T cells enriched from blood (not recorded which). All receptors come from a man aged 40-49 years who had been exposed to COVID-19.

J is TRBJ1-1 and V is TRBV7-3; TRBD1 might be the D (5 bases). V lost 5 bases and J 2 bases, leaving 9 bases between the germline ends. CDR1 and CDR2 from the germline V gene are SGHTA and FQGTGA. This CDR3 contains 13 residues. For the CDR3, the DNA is TGTGCCAGCAGCAAGACAGTAAACACTGAAGCTTTCTTT. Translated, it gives CASSKTVNTEAFF.

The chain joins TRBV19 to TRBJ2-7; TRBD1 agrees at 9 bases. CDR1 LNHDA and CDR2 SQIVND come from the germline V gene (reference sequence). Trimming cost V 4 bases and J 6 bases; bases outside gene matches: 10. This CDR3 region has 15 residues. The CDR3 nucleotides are TGTGCCAGTAGTAGACCACAGGGGGCCTTTATCGAGCAGTACTTC. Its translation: CASSRPQGAFIEQYF.

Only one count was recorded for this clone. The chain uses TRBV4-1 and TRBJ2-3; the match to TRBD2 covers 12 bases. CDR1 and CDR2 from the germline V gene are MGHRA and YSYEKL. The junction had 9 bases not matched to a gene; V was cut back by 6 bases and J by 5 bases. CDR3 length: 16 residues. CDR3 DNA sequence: TGCGCCAGCAGTCCTAGCGGGAGGGCCGTGAGAGATACGCAGTATTTT. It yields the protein CASSPSGRAVRDTQYF.

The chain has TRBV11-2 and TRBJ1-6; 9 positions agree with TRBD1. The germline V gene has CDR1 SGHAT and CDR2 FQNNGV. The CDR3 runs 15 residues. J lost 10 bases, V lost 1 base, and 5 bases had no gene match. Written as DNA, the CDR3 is TGTGCCAGCAGCTTAGTGGACAGGGGAAGCTCACCCCTCCACTTT. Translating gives CASSLVDRGSSPLHF. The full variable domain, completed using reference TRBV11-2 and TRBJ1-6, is EAGVAQSPRYKIIEKRQSVAFWCNPISGHATLYWYQQILGQGPKLLIQFQNNGVVDDSQLPKDRFSAERLKGVDSTLKIQPAKLEDSAVYLCASSLVDRGSSPLHFGNGTRLTVT.

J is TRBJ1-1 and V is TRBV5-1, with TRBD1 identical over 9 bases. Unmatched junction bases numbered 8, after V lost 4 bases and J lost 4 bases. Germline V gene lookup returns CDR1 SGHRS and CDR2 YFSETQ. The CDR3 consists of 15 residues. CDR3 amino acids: CASSPREDRGTEAFF. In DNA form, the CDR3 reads TGCGCCAGCAGCCCCCGGGAGGACAGGGGCACTGAAGCTTTCTTT. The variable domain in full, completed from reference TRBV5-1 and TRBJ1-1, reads KAGVTQTPRYLIKTRGQQVTLSCSPISGHRSVSWYQQTPGQGLQFLFEYFSETQRNKGNFPGRFSGRQFSNSRSEMNVSTLELGDSALYLCASSPREDRGTEAFFGQGTRLTVV.

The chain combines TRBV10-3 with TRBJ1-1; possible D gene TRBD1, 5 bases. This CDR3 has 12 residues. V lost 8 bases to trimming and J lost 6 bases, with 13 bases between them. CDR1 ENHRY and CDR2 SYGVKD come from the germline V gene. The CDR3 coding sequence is TGTGCCATCTGGGGGGGAATGTCTGAAGCTTTCTTT. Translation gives CAIWGGMSEAFF.

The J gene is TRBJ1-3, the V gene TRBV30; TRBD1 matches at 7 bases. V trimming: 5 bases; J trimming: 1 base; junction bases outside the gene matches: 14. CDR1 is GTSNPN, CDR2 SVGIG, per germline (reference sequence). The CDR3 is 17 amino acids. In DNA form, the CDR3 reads TGTGCCTGGTCGGGACAGAGAGCACCCTTTTCTGGAAACACCATATATTTT. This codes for CAWSGQRAPFSGNTIYF. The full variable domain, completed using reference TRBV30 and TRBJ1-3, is SQTIHQWPATLVQPVGSPLSLECTVEGTSNPNLYWYRQAAGRGLQLLFYSVGIGQISSEVPQNLSASRPQDRQFILSSKKLLLSDSGFYLCAWSGQRAPFSGNTIYFGEGSWLTVV.

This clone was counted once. The CDR3 DNA follows: TGTGCCAGCAGTTTTAACCAGGGAAGCTCCTATAATTCACCCCTCCACTTT. It yields the protein CASSFNQGSSYNSPLHF. This rearrangement joins TRBV27 to TRBJ1-6, with a tentative D call TRBD1 (5 bases). Germline-derived CDR1 and CDR2 are MNHEY and SMNVEV (reference sequence). The CDR3 spans 17 residues. Trimming cost V 3 bases and J 0 bases, with 12 bases left between them.

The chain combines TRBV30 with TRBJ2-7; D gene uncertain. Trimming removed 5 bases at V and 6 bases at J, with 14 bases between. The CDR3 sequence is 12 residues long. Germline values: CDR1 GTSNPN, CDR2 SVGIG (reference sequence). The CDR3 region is CAWGRSGSEQYF. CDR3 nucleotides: TGTGCCTGGGGTAGGTCCGGGTCCGAGCAGTACTTC.

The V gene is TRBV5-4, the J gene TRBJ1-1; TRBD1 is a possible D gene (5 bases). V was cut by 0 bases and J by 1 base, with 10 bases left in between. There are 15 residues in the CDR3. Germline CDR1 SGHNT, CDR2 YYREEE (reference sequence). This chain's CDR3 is CASSLVTGKNTEAFF. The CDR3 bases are TGTGCCAGCAGCTTGGTAACAGGAAAGAACACTGAAGCTTTCTTT.

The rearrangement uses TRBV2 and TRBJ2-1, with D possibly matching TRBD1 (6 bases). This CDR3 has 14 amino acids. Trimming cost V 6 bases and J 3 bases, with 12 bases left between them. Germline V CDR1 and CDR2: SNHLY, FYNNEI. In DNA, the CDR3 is TGTGCCAGCAGAGGGCAGGGGTACTACAATGAGCAGTTCTTC. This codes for CASRGQGYYNEQFF.

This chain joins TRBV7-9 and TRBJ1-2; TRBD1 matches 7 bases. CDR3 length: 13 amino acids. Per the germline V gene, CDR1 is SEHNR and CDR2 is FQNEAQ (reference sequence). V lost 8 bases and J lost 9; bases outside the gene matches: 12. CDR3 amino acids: CASVGRGRDSYTF. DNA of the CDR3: TGTGCCAGCGTTGGCAGGGGGAGAGATAGCTACACCTTC.

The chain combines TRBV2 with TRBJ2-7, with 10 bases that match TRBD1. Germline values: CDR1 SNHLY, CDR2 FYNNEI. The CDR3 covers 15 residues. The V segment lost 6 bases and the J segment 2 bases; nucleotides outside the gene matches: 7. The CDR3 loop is CASSEGGQGPYEQYF. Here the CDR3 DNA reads TGTGCCAGCAGCGAGGGGGGACAGGGGCCCTACGAGCAGTACTTC.

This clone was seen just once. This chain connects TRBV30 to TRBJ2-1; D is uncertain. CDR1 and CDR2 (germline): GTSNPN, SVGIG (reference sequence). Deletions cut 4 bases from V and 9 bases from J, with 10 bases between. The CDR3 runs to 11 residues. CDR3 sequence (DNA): TGTGCCTGGACGAAGTACGGTGAGCAGTTCTTC. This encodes CAWTKYGEQFF.

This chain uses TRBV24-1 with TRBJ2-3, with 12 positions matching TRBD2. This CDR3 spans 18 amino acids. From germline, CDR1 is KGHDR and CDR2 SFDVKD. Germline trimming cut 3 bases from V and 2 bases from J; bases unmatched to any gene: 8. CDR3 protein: CATSDRGLAGPPTDTQYF. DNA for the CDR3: TGTGCCACCAGTGATCGCGGACTAGCGGGACCCCCCACAGATACGCAGTATTTT.

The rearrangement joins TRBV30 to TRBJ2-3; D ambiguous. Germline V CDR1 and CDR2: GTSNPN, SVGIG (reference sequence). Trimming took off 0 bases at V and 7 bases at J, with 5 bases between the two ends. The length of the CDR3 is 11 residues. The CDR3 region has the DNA TGTGCCTGGAGTGTACCTAATACGCAGTATTTT. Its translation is CAWSVPNTQYF.

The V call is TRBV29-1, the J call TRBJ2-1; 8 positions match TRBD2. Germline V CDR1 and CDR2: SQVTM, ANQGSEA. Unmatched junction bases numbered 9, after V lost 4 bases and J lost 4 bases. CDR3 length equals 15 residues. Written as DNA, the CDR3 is TGCAGCGTTGCTCCGTCTAGCGGGCCGTACAATGAGCAGTTCTTC. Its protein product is CSVAPSSGPYNEQFF.

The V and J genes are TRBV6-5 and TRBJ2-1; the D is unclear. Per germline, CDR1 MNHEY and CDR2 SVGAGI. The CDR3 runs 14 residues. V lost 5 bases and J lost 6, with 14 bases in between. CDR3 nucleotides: TGTGCCAGCAGTACTACCCCTTATGGCAATGAGCAGTTCTTC. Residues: CASSTTPYGNEQFF.

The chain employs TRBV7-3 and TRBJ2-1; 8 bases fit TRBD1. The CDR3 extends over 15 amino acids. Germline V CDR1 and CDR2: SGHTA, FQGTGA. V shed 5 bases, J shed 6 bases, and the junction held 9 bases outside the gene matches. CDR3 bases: TGTGCCAGCAGCCTCGGGACAGGCTTCGGCAATGAGCAGTTCTTC. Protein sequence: CASSLGTGFGNEQFF. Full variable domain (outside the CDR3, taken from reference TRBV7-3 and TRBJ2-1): GAGVSQTPSNKVTEKGKYVELRCDPISGHTALYWYRQSLGQGPEFLIYFQGTGAADDSGLPNDRFFAVRPEGSVSTLKIQRTERGDSAVYLCASSLGTGFGNEQFFGPGTRLTVL.

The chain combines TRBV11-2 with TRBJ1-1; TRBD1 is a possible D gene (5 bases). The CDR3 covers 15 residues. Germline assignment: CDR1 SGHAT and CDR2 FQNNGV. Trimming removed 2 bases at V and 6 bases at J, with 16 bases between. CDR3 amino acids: CASSLTAGLRAEAFF. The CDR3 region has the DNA TGTGCCAGCAGCTTAACGGCAGGGCTACGCGCTGAAGCTTTCTTT.

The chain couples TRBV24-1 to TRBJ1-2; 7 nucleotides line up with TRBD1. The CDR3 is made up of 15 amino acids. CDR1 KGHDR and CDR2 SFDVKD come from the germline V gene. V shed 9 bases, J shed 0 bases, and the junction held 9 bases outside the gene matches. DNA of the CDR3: TGTGCCACCGGGGATAGGGGGCTGCCTAACTATGGCTACACCTTC. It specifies CATGDRGLPNYGYTF.

This chain's CDR3 is CASSLREGEKLFF. CDR3 bases: TGTGCCAGCAGTTTGAGGGAAGGGGAAAAACTGTTTTTT. The genes are TRBV27 and TRBJ1-4; the D is unclear. The CDR3 runs to 13 residues. V was clipped by 3 bases and J by 8 bases, with 10 bases between them. In germline, CDR1 is MNHEY, CDR2 SMNVEV (reference sequence).

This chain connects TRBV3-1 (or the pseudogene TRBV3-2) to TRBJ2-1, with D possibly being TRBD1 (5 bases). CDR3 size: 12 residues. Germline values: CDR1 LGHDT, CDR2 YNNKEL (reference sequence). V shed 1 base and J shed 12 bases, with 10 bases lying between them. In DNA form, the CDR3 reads TGTGCCAGCAGCCAAGGGGGCTGGGGGCAGTTCTTC. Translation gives CASSQGGWGQFF.

The CDR3: CASSQEFITDDGYTF. CDR3 DNA: TGTGCCAGCAGCCAAGAGTTTATTACAGACGATGGCTACACCTTC. The chain links TRBV3-1 (or the pseudogene TRBV3-2) to TRBJ1-2, with D unresolved. In germline, CDR1 is LGHDT, CDR2 YNNKEL (reference sequence). The CDR3 is 15 amino acids. The V end was cut by 0 bases, the J end by 6 bases, with 14 bases between.

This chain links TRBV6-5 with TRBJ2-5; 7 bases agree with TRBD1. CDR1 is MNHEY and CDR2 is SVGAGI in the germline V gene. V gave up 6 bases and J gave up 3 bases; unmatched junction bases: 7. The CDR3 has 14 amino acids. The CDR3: CASSPDRVEETQYF. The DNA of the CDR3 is TGTGCCAGCAGCCCCGACAGGGTGGAAGAGACCCAGTACTTC.

The CDR3 reads CASGLAGGPLNEQFF. The CDR3 region has the DNA TGTGCTAGTGGTTTAGCGGGAGGGCCTCTCAATGAGCAGTTCTTC. This chain connects TRBV12-5 to TRBJ2-1, with 10 bases fitting TRBD2. Trimming removed 3 bases from V and 6 bases from J; junction bases left unmatched: 5. The CDR3 loop spans 15 amino acids. Germline loops: CDR1 LGHNT, CDR2 FRNRAP.

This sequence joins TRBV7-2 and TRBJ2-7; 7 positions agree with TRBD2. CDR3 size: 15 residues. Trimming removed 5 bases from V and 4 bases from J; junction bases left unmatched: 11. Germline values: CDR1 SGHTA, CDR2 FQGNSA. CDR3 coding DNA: TGTGCCAGCAGCGCCTCCCCTAGCGGATTATACGAGCAGTACTTC. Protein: CASSASPSGLYEQYF. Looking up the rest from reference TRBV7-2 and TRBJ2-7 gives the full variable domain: GAGVSQSPSNKVTEKGKDVELRCDPISGHTALYWYRQSLGQGLEFLIYFQGNSAPDKSGLPSDRFSAERTGGSVSTLTIQRTQQEDSAVYLCASSASPSGLYEQYFGPGTRLTVT.

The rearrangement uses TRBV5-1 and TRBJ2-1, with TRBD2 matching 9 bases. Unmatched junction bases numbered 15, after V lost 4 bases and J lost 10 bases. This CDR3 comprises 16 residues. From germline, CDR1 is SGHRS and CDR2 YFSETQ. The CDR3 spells CASSRPPPSGKTEQFF. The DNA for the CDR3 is TGCGCCAGCAGCCGCCCCCCCCCTAGCGGGAAGACCGAGCAGTTCTTC.

The CDR3 DNA follows: TGTGCCAGTAGGCCCGGGACTAGCGCCGGGGAGCTGTTTTTT. Amino acid sequence: CASRPGTSAGELFF. The chain links TRBV19 to TRBJ2-2; 10 nucleotides align to TRBD2. Germline V lookup: CDR1 LNHDA, CDR2 SQIVND (reference sequence). With 6 bases clipped from V and 6 bases from J, the junction kept 4 bases outside the gene matches. This CDR3 has 14 amino acids.